This T cell receptor (beta chain) was recorded in a study of blood T cell repertoires in COVID-19. In the study overall: From the United States, Italy and Spain came samples of acute and convalescent COVID-19.

The CDR3 is 17 residues long. The V and J ends lost 4 bases and 0 bases respectively, with 17 bases between them. Germline V CDR1 and CDR2: LNHNV, YYDKDF (reference sequence). As originally analysed: Reference gene primer amplification gave nucleated cell count estimates. The repertoire was sequenced with immunoSEQ multiplex PCR; TCRdb's copy has only in-frame clones and lacks some. For V, J and clone size, that table is used; D and trimming come from the DNA. The sample lists about 250,000 clones, 65% to 90% occurring once. The sequencing sample was made of PBMCs or T cells enriched from blood (not recorded which). V gene TRBV15 combines with J gene TRBJ2-3; weak D call: TRBD2 (6 bases). The source is a middle-aged man who had recovered from COVID-19. The CDR3 sequence is CATSTSHTSRSTDTQYF. Here the CDR3 DNA reads TGTGCCACCAGCACATCTCATACTAGCCGGAGCACAGATACGCAGTATTTT.